This T cell receptor (beta chain) stems from a study of cytotoxic CD8 clonotypes in ibrutinib-treated CLL. Across the whole study: Of a cohort that held about a dozen relapsed/refractory and around 14 treatment-naive patients, about 18 were IGHV unmutated. Study-wide results and limits: Public clonotypes (which were uncommon) either contracted or remained stable on treatment. Age-matched healthy donor levels were exceeded by baseline clonality, which tracked circulating CD8+ T-cell counts.

CDR1 and CDR2 from the germline V gene are LNHDA and SQIVND (reference sequence). The CDR3 length is 16 residues. V was clipped by 2 bases and J by 7 bases; unmatched bases: 11. In the case of this clone: Its antigen is not identified.

Profiled with immunoSEQ multiplex PCR; TCRdb holds only in-frame clones, not every one. The data hold around 91,000 clones, with around 84% observed a single time. The V gene is TRBV19, the J gene TRBJ1-5, with TRBD1 matching 7 bases. The sample consisted of PBMCs, taken before ibrutinib treatment. The source of this sequence is a human donor with chronic lymphocytic leukemia. In DNA, the CDR3 is TGTGCCAGTAGTATATCCCCCCGGACAGGAGTCCAGCCCCAGCATTTT. It encodes CASSISPRTGVQPQHF.